This T cell receptor (beta chain) was retrieved from a study of blood T cell repertoires in COVID-19. Self-reported history from a screening survey and questionnaire set each donor's cohort. Here immunoSEQ multiplex PCR was the method, and the copy in TCRdb shows in-frame clones only, minus some. The sample comprises roughly 250,000 clones, roughly 88% of which are singletons, and roughly 4.3% rests with the top ten. The sequence derives from a woman aged 25 to 39 who had recovered from COVID-19. Sequences were obtained from PBMCs or T cells enriched from blood (not recorded which).

The CDR3 DNA is TGTGCCAGCAGCTTACTCACCCCCCCGGAGGACGGGGAGCTGTTTTTT. Encoded protein: CASSLLTPPEDGELFF. The chain joins TRBV7-6 to TRBJ2-2, with D tentatively TRBD2 (5 bases). This CDR3 contains 16 residues. Germline V CDR1 and CDR2: SGHVS, FNYEAQ. Trimming cost V 2 bases and J 7 bases, with 17 bases left between them.